These T cell receptor beta chains were read from a single sample in a study of blood T cell repertoires in COVID-19. TCRdb keeps only in-frame clones here, not all; method: immunoSEQ multiplex PCR. The sample consists of some 170,000 clones, 70% to 85% of them appearing once. The sequenced sample was PBMCs or T cells enriched from blood (not recorded which). These receptors were taken from a woman aged 45-65 years who had recovered from COVID-19. CDR3s include the opening cysteine and the closing phenylalanine or tryptophan. D genes are given only for firm matches. Some rows mark clone size as missing; the rest say once, few, many or name a class of expanded clone.

V	D	size	J	DNA	CDR3
TRBV5-1	NA	once	TRBJ1-1	TGCGCCAGCAGCTTGTTAATCGACAGAAGTACCACTGAAGCTTTCTTT	CASSLLIDRSTTEAFF
TRBV19	NA	NA	TRBJ1-5	TGTGCCAACCTGCGGCAGGGTCGACAGCCCCAGCATTTT	CANLRQGRQPQHF
TRBV19	TRBD1	NA	TRBJ2-5	TGTGCCAGTAGTTATTTGTGGGACAGGGGGAAAGAGACCCAGTACTTC	CASSYLWDRGKETQYF
TRBV6-2/TRBV6-3	NA	once	TRBJ1-1	TGTGCCAGCAGTCTACAGGGTTTCTCTAAAGCTTTCTTT	CASSLQGFSKAFF
TRBV7-8	TRBD1	NA	TRBJ2-7	TGTGCCAGCAGCTGGACAGGTTTCTACGAGCAGTACTTC	CASSWTGFYEQYF
TRBV2	NA	NA	TRBJ2-7	TGTGCCAGCATGGATCGGAGGAGCTCCTACGAGCAGTACTTC	CASMDRRSSYEQYF
TRBV28	NA	NA	TRBJ1-1	TGTGCCAGCAGTTTCGTTCCGACAGGCAGTTACACTGAAGCTTTCTTT	CASSFVPTGSYTEAFF
TRBV2	TRBD2	NA	TRBJ2-3	TGTGCCAGCAGGGCTAGCGGGAGGGTGGTCACAGATACGCAGTATTTT	CASRASGRVVTDTQYF
TRBV27	NA	once	TRBJ1-4	TGTGCCAGCAAGCTCTATGGGAGTGAAAAACTGTTTTTT	CASKLYGSEKLFF
TRBV5-8	NA	once	TRBJ1-1	TGTGCCAGCAACCCACGGGGCAGGGGAAAGACTGAAGCTTTCTTT	CASNPRGRGKTEAFF
TRBV15	NA	NA	TRBJ1-1	TGTGCCACCAGCAGAGATTACGGGGGGCGTGAAGCTTTCTTT	CATSRDYGGREAFF
TRBV7-3	TRBD1	few	TRBJ1-1	TGTGCCAGCAGCTTAGGGATAACAGGGGCCCTTGGTGGCACTGAAGCTTTCTTT	CASSLGITGALGGTEAFF
TRBV27	TRBD2	NA	TRBJ2-1	TGTGCCAGCAGTTTTCGACCCACAATAGCGGGAGGGGTCTACAATGAGCAGTTCTTC	CASSFRPTIAGGVYNEQFF
TRBV12-3/TRBV12-4	NA	NA	TRBJ1-1	TGTGCCAGCAGCCAGATAACTGAAGCTTTCTTT	CASSQITEAFF
TRBV6-7	NA	NA	TRBJ2-5	TGTGCCAGCAGTTTAGGAGGGATAGGAGAGACCCAGTACTTC	CASSLGGIGETQYF
TRBV10-3	TRBD1	NA	TRBJ2-5	TGTGCCATCAGTGAGACAGGGGCCCGATCCCAGTACTTC	CAISETGARSQYF
TRBV30	NA	NA	TRBJ2-3	TGTGCCTGGAGATCTCCGAGCACAGATACGCAGTATTTT	CAWRSPSTDTQYF
TRBV5-1	TRBD2	NA	TRBJ2-2	TGCGCCAGCAGCTTGGGGACTAGTCCGATTACGACCACCGGGGAGCTGTTTTTT	CASSLGTSPITTTGELFF
TRBV3-1/TRBV3-2	TRBD2	NA	TRBJ2-2	TGTGCCAGCAGCCGGCTAGCGGGATCAAACACCGGGGAGCTGTTTTTT	CASSRLAGSNTGELFF
TRBV12-3/TRBV12-4	TRBD1	NA	TRBJ1-1	TGTGCCAGCAGAGGACAGGGGAACACTGAAGCTTTCTTT	CASRGQGNTEAFF
TRBV4-1	TRBD2	NA	TRBJ2-1	TGCGCCAGCAGCCAAGATGGAGGGACTAGCGGGAATAGTGAGCAGTTCTTC	CASSQDGGTSGNSEQFF
TRBV28	NA	NA	TRBJ1-2	TGTGCCAGCAGTTTTCTGGACTTCGGATGGGGCTACACCTTC	CASSFLDFGWGYTF
TRBV11-3	NA	NA	TRBJ1-1	TGTGCCAGCAGCCAGGGACTTAACACTGAAGCTTTCTTT	CASSQGLNTEAFF
TRBV18	TRBD2	NA	TRBJ2-1	TGTGCCAGCTCACCACCTCTTCCAGCGGGACCCTACAATGAGCAGTTCTTC	CASSPPLPAGPYNEQFF
TRBV7-9	TRBD2	NA	TRBJ2-1	TGTGCCAGCAGCACCCGGGGAGGACTAGCGGGAGGGCCGACCGTTGAGAATGAGCAGTTCTTC	CASSTRGGLAGGPTVENEQFF
TRBV11-2	TRBD1	NA	TRBJ1-4	TGTGCCAGCAGCCTGCTGACAGGGGCTAATGAAAAACTGTTTTTT	CASSLLTGANEKLFF
TRBV7-9	NA	NA	TRBJ2-2	TGTGCCAGCAGCTTCAGGGGAACCGGGGAGCTGTTTTTT	CASSFRGTGELFF
TRBV6-5	NA	NA	TRBJ2-1	TGTGCCAGTAAGGCGGGCTCCTACAATGAGCAGTTCTTC	CASKAGSYNEQFF
TRBV18	NA	NA	TRBJ2-1	TGTGCCAGCTCGCCCACTAGCTCCTACAATGAGCAGTTCTTC	CASSPTSSYNEQFF